The sequence of this T cell receptor beta chain was determined in a study of regulatory T cells in long-lasting Graves disease. The junction had 11 bases not matched to a gene; V was cut back by 8 bases and J by 5 bases. This CDR3 is built from 14 residues. Points on this clonotype: Its antigen is undetermined.

As for time point: newly diagnosed GD, antithyroid drugs for less than 3 months. The TCR library was made from RNA that had been extracted from PBMCs in TRIzol. Points from the study as a whole: Persistent disease was characterized by preferential usage of TRBV28, TRBJ1-2 and TRBJ2-5.

CDR3-region Arm-PCR and iRepertoire HTBI primers produced the TCR beta libraries. TCRdb recomputed calls from the multiplex PCR reads with MiXCR, one row per CDR3 protein. The profile shows around 250,000 distinct CDR3 sequences, 15% to 20% of them singletons. The same specimen was also included in a second study, on T cells in Graves' hyperthyroidism and ophthalmopathy. Per that study: Diagnosis rested on symptoms, serum thyroxine and TRAb, thyroid ultrasound, and orbital computed tomography.

V is TRBV12-3 or TRBV12-4 and J is TRBJ1-1; 7 bases fit TRBD1. The clonotype was recovered from a woman in her 30s with Graves disease. This material consisted of peripheral blood mononuclear cells (PBMCs), taken at new diagnosis, from a patient treated with antithyroid drugs. The CDR3 loop reads CASWDRQGKTEAFF. CDR3 in DNA: TGTGCCAGCTGGGACCGACAGGGAAAAACTGAAGCTTTCTTT.